This section outlines one TCR beta chain sequence together with its context. What it binds is unknown. This CDR3 has 13 residues. V dropped 1 base and J dropped 2 bases, with 6 bases sitting between them. The V gene's germline CDR1 is KGHSH and CDR2 LQKENI. These data belong to a study of cytomegalovirus exposure and HLA in healthy donors. General study results and limits: The sole available immune exposure information was CMV serostatus.

The primer mix had 60 Vbeta and 13 Jbeta primers. Sequenced by immunoSEQ multiplex PCR; TCRdb stores in-frame clones only, minus some. The repertoire holds approximately 120,000 clones, with more than 70% as singletons. This sequence originates from a woman between 45 and 60 years old in good health and CMV-seropositive. The sample comprised PBMCs. This chain joins TRBV18 and TRBJ2-7; D is possibly TRBD1 (5 bases). The CDR3 region has the DNA TGTGCCAGCTCACCACAGGGGACCTACGAGCAGTACTTC. Translating gives CASSPQGTYEQYF.